Shown below are 9 T cell receptor beta chains from a single sample sequenced in a study of blood T cell repertoires in COVID-19. Generated by immunoSEQ multiplex PCR, the TCRdb table keeps only in-frame clones and is missing some. The sample includes 200,000 or so clones, about nine tenths of them seen just once. Sequencing used peripheral blood. The origin of the receptors is a woman in her sixties with acute or convalescent COVID-19.

This chain links TRBV30 with TRBJ1-5; D not certain. Trimming removed 4 bases at V and 6 bases at J, with 19 bases between. The CDR3 loop spans 15 amino acids. Germline loops: CDR1 GTSNPN, CDR2 SVGIG (reference sequence). The CDR3 protein is CAWKSRGGISQPQHF. As DNA, the CDR3 is TGTGCCTGGAAATCTCGGGGAGGGATCAGTCAGCCCCAGCATTTT.

V is TRBV6-2 or TRBV6-3 and J is TRBJ2-7, with D uncertain. This CDR3 region has 12 residues. V gave up 4 bases and J gave up 7 bases, with 11 bases separating them. Germline V gene lookup returns CDR1 MNHEY and CDR2 SVGEGT. CDR3 DNA sequence: TGTGCCAGCAGTTTCCCACGCCGGGAGCAGTACTTC. It specifies CASSFPRREQYF.

The chain employs TRBV23-1 and TRBJ1-2; D gene unclear. TRBV23-1 is assigned to the ORF class and has an uncertain function. V shed 6 bases and J shed 4 bases, with 24 bases lying between them. This CDR3 spans 17 amino acids. CDR3 coding DNA: TGCGCCAGCAGCCAACCCTGTAGTATTTTCTATATCTATGGCTACACCTTC. Protein: CASSQPCSIFYIYGYTF.

V and J are TRBV2 and TRBJ1-5; tentatively, D is TRBD1 (5 bases). The CDR3 has 12 amino acids. Germline V gene sequence: CDR1 SNHLY, CDR2 FYNNEI. V lost 5 bases, J lost 4 bases, and 6 bases lay in between. The CDR3 nucleotides read TGTGCCAGCAGTTCAGGGAATCAGCCCCAGCATTTT. Translated: CASSSGNQPQHF. The variable domain in full, with the rest retrieved from reference TRBV2 and TRBJ1-5, is EPEVTQTPSHQVTQMGQEVILRCVPISNHLYFYWYRQILGQKVEFLVSFYNNEISEKSEIFDDQFSVERPDGSNFTLKIRSTKLEDSAMYFCASSSGNQPQHFGDGTRLSIL.

The rearrangement joins TRBV19 to TRBJ2-5, with 9 bases matching TRBD2. From germline, CDR1 is LNHDA and CDR2 SQIVND (reference sequence). The J segment lost 4 bases and the V segment lost 10 bases, leaving 13 bases of the junction unmatched. The CDR3 is made up of 15 amino acids. The CDR3 coding sequence is TGTGCCACCAAACGGGGCGGGGGGGCCTCAGAGACCCAGTACTTC. Its protein product is CATKRGGGASETQYF. The full variable domain, with the rest looked up from reference TRBV19 and TRBJ2-5, is DGGITQSPKYLFRKEGQNVTLSCEQNLNHDAMYWYRQDPGQGLRLIYYSQIVNDFQKGDIAEGYSVSREKKESFPLTVTSAQKNPTAFYLCATKRGGGASETQYFGPGTRLLVL.

The V call is TRBV9, the J call TRBJ2-2; TRBD1 matches at 8 bases. Germline lookup yields CDR1 SGDLS and CDR2 YYNGEE. The CDR3 loop spans 16 amino acids. Losses at the gene ends were 4 bases for V and 6 bases for J; bases not matched to a gene: 11. Here the CDR3 DNA reads TGTGCCAGCAGCCCCGGACAGGGAAAAATTTCCGGGGAGCTGTTTTTT. Protein: CASSPGQGKISGELFF. Based on the CDR3 plus reference TRBV9 and TRBJ2-2, the full variable domain is DSGVTQTPKHLITATGQRVTLRCSPRSGDLSVYWYQQSLDQGLQFLIQYYNGEERAKGNILERFSAQQFPDLHSELNLSSLELGDSALYFCASSPGQGKISGELFFGEGSRLTVL.

The gene calls are TRBV19 and TRBJ1-2; the D gene is possibly TRBD1 (6 bases). The CDR3 covers 14 residues. V was pared by 7 bases and J by 4 bases, with 16 bases between. Per germline, CDR1 LNHDA and CDR2 SQIVND (reference sequence). The CDR3 loop is CASTVDSSSYGYTF. DNA of the CDR3: TGTGCCAGTACTGTGGACAGCTCCTCCTATGGCTACACCTTC.

This sequence joins TRBV19 and TRBJ1-5, with 10 bases lining up with TRBD1. The trim removed 7 bases at V and 7 bases at J, leaving 10 bases unmatched. CDR1 is LNHDA, CDR2 SQIVND, per germline (reference sequence). The CDR3 has 15 residues. The CDR3 protein is CASMKPGQGFQPQHF. CDR3 coding DNA: TGTGCCAGTATGAAGCCGGGACAGGGGTTCCAGCCCCAGCATTTT. The full variable domain, in which reference TRBV19 and TRBJ1-5 provide the parts outside the CDR3, is DGGITQSPKYLFRKEGQNVTLSCEQNLNHDAMYWYRQDPGQGLRLIYYSQIVNDFQKGDIAEGYSVSREKKESFPLTVTSAQKNPTAFYLCASMKPGQGFQPQHFGDGTRLSIL.

V gene TRBV10-2 combines with J gene TRBJ1-2; possibly TRBD1 for D (5 bases). Trimming removed 11 bases from V and 6 bases from J, with 16 bases in between. The germline gives CDR1 WSHSY, CDR2 SAAADI. The CDR3 spans 12 residues. CDR3 in DNA: TGCGCCTCAGGGTCGCCTTGGGATGGCTACACCTTC. Translation: CASGSPWDGYTF.